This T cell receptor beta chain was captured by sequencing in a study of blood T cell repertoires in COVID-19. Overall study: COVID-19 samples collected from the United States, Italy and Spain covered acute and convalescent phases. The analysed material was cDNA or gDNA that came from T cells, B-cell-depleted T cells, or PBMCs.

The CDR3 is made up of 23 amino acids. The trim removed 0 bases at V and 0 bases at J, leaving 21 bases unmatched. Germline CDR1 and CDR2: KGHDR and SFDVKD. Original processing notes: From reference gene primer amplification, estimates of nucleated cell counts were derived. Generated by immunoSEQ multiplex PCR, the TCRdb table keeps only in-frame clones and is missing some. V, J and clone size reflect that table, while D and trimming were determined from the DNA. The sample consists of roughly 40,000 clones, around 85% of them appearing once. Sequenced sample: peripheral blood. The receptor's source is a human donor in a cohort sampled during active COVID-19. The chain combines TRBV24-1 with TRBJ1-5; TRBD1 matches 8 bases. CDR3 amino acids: CATSDLARLRQGNKVGSNQPQHF. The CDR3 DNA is TGTGCCACCAGTGATTTGGCCCGCCTACGACAGGGGAATAAGGTAGGTAGCAATCAGCCCCAGCATTTT.